This T cell receptor (beta chain) was identified in a study of cytomegalovirus exposure and HLA in healthy donors. Broader study findings: Specificity of a few CMV-associated chains for CMV antigens was verified in vitro. Associated with cytomegalovirus, according to the listing, were approximately 160 TCR beta chains.

CDR1 and CDR2 from the germline V gene are SEHNR and FQNEAQ (reference sequence). The CDR3 extends over 16 amino acids. As regards this clone: What it binds is not known. At one of its ends the junction is not consistent with the germline gene, which may arise from a read error.

The PCR had 60 Vbeta and 13 Jbeta primers. Generated by immunoSEQ multiplex PCR, the TCRdb table keeps only in-frame clones and is missing some. The sample holds some 150,000 clones, about 80% seen once. Material: PBMCs. The TCR originated in a woman aged 45-65 years in good health and CMV-seropositive. This sequence joins TRBV7-9 and TRBJ2-5, with 7 bases lining up with TRBD2. CDR3 loop: CSSSLAVGRARETQYF. CDR3 in DNA: TGTTCCAGCAGCTTAGCCGTTGGGAGGGCGAGGGAGACCCAGTACTTC.